This TCR beta chain was sequenced for a study of radiotherapy plus CTLA-4 blockade in lung cancer. Study conclusions and caveats: The study found tumor-derived TCR clones expanded in blood after radiotherapy plus ipilimumab.

Losses at the gene ends were 0 bases for V and 9 bases for J; bases not matched to a gene: 6. Germline-derived CDR1 and CDR2 are LNHDA and SQIVND (reference sequence). This CDR3 is 15 amino acids long. Ipilimumab-mediated CTLA-4 blockade plus focal radiation was given to patients having chemo-refractory metastatic non-small-cell lung cancer. A note on this clone: Its target is not known.

The table came from immunoSEQ multiplex PCR; TCRdb's copy has only in-frame clones and leaves some out. This table holds some 73,000 clones, 84% found once. This sequence joins TRBV19 and TRBJ2-2, with TRBD2 identical over 8 bases. Sample: peripheral blood, taken from a patient treated with radiotherapy plus ipilimumab. This TCR derives from a human donor with non-small cell lung cancer who had stable disease on radiotherapy plus ipilimumab. CDR3 DNA: TGTGCCAGTAGTATAGATCGAAGCGGGAGACGGGAGCTGTTTTTT. Its protein is CASSIDRSGRRELFF. Looking up the rest from reference TRBV19 and TRBJ2-2 gives the full variable domain: DGGITQSPKYLFRKEGQNVTLSCEQNLNHDAMYWYRQDPGQGLRLIYYSQIVNDFQKGDIAEGYSVSREKKESFPLTVTSAQKNPTAFYLCASSIDRSGRRELFFGEGSRLTVL.